The next 6 T cell receptor beta chains were all read from a single sample in a study of CD8 T cells in Susac syndrome. RNA, at about 0.45 to 1 ug, was reverse transcribed with random hexamers. TCRdb itself ran the immunoSEQ multiplex PCR reads through MiXCR, one entry per CDR3 protein. The sample lists around 190,000 distinct CDR3 sequences, roughly 95% occurring once. Source material: CD8+ T cells from PBMCs. The receptors come from a human donor with multiple sclerosis.

This chain uses TRBV29-1 with TRBJ2-3, with 11 bases fitting TRBD1. The V and J ends lost 6 bases and 4 bases, in that order; junction bases with no gene match: 9. The CDR3 covers 15 residues. CDR1 and CDR2 from the germline V gene are SQVTM and ANQGSEA. The CDR3 protein is CSVITRDRGSDTQYF. In DNA form, the CDR3 reads TGCAGCGTCATCACCCGGGACAGGGGGTCAGATACGCAGTATTTT.

V gene TRBV12-3 or TRBV12-4 combines with J gene TRBJ2-1, with TRBD1 matching 9 bases. This CDR3 has 15 amino acids. With V trimmed by 6 bases and J by 5 bases, 8 bases remained unmatched. The CDR3 DNA sequence: TGTGCCAGCAGATCTGGACAGGGGCACCACAATGAGCAGTTCTTC. It yields the protein CASRSGQGHHNEQFF.

V is TRBV2 and J is TRBJ2-1; D unresolved. CDR3 length: 15 residues. Trimming cost V 9 bases and J 1 base, with 16 bases left between them. Germline CDR1 and CDR2: SNHLY and FYNNEI. CDR3 in DNA: TGTGCCAGTACCGAGATACCTAGTTCCTACAATGAGCAGTTCTTC. It yields the protein CASTEIPSSYNEQFF. Combining the CDR3 with reference TRBV2 and TRBJ2-1 gives the whole variable domain EPEVTQTPSHQVTQMGQEVILRCVPISNHLYFYWYRQILGQKVEFLVSFYNNEISEKSEIFDDQFSVERPDGSNFTLKIRSTKLEDSAMYFCASTEIPSSYNEQFFGPGTRLTVL.

The V and J genes are TRBV29-1 and TRBJ2-3, with TRBD2 identical over 11 bases. Germline V gene data show CDR1 as SQVTM and CDR2 as ANQGSEA. This CDR3 comprises 13 residues. With V trimmed by 5 bases and J by 6 bases, 4 bases remained unmatched. CDR3 nucleotide sequence: TGCAGCGTTATCATAGCGGGAGGGGATACGCAGTATTTT. It is translated as CSVIIAGGDTQYF.

The chain's CDR3 is CASSGGRTQYF. CDR3 DNA: TGTGCCAGCAGTGGGGGCAGGACCCAGTACTTC. This chain connects TRBV27 to TRBJ2-5; a possible D gene is TRBD1 (6 bases). CDR1 MNHEY and CDR2 SMNVEV come from the germline V gene (reference sequence). CDR3 size: 11 residues. V shed 5 bases and J shed 7 bases, with 8 bases lying between them.

This chain connects TRBV2 to TRBJ2-7; D is possibly TRBD1 or TRBD2 (6 bases each). This CDR3 contains 15 residues. The V gene's germline CDR1 is SNHLY and CDR2 FYNNEI. Trimming shortened V by 7 bases and J by 2 bases, and 18 bases separated the two germline ends. The CDR3 reads CASTSNGGQAYEQYF. Written as DNA, the CDR3 is TGTGCCAGCACCTCGAACGGGGGACAAGCCTACGAGCAGTACTTC.